This T cell receptor beta chain stems from a study of shared clonotypes between healthy human individuals. Findings of the study overall: Four donors shared about 5% of their naive CD4 clonotypes.

The naive CD8 fraction comprised CD45RO-negative cells positively selected for CCR7 and excluded terminally differentiated effector memory CD45RA+ cells. Adults of Caucasian background living in Nashville, Tennessee made up all donors. The CDR3 contains 12 residues. Germline values: CDR1 SGHVS, CDR2 FQNEAQ. Trimming took off 6 bases at V and 1 base at J, with 6 bases between the two ends. The protocol was immunoSEQ multiplex PCR, while the TCRdb copy is restricted to in-frame clones and leaves out a portion. The sample comprises nearly 2 million clones, approximately 95% of which are singletons, and less than 1.5% rests with the top ten. About this clone itself: No antigen is known for it.

The sample taken for sequencing was naive CD8+ T cells sorted from blood. The gene calls are TRBV7-8 and TRBJ2-5; possible D gene TRBD2, 6 bases. This receptor was identified in a man aged 18 to 29 in good health. Here the CDR3 reads CASSSGQETQYF. As DNA, the CDR3 is TGTGCCAGCAGTAGCGGCCAAGAGACCCAGTACTTC. Full variable domain (outside the CDR3, taken from reference TRBV7-8 and TRBJ2-5): GAGVSQSPRYKVAKRGQDVALRCDPISGHVSLFWYQQALGQGPEFLTYFQNEAQLDKSGLPSDRFFAERPEGSVSTLKIQRTQQEDSAVYLCASSSGQETQYFGPGTRLLVL.